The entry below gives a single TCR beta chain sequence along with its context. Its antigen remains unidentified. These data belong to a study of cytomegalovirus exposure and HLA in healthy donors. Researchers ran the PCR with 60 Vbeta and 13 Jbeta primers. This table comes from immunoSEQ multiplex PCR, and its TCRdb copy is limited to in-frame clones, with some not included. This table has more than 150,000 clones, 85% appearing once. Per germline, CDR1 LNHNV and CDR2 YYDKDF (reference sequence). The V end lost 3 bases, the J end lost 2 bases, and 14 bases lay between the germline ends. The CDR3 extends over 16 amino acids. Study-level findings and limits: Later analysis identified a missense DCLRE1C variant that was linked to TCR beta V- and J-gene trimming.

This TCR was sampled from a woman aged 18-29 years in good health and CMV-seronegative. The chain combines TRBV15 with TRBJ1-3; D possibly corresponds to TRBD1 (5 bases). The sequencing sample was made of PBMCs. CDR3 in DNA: TGTGCCACCAGCAGGGCGTTCGGACAAACTGGAAACACCATATATTTT. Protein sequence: CATSRAFGQTGNTIYF.